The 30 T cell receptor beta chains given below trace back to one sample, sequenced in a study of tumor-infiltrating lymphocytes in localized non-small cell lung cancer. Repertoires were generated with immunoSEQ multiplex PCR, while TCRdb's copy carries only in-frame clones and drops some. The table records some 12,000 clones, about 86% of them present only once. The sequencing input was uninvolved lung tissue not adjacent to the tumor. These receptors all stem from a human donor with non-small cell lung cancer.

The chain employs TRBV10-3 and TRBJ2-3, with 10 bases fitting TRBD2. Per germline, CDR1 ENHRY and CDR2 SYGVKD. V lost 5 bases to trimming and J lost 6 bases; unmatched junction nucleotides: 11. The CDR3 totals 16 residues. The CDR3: CAISPIAGGNNDTQYF. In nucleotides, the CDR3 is TGTGCCATCAGTCCTATAGCGGGGGGAAACAACGATACGCAGTATTTT.

CDR3 sequence (DNA): TGTGCCTGGGGGGGGACAGGGAACGAGCAGTACTTC. Translated, it gives CAWGGTGNEQYF. The J gene is TRBJ2-7, the V gene TRBV30; 9 bases line up with TRBD1. CDR1 is GTSNPN, CDR2 SVGIG, per germline (reference sequence). The CDR3 spans 12 residues. Trimming cost V 5 bases and J 5 bases; bases outside gene matches: 4.

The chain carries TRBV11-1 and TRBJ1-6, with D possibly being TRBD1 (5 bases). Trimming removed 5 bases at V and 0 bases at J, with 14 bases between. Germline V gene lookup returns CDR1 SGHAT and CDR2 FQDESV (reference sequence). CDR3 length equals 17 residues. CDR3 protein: CASSRGSGSSYNSPLHF. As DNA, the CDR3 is TGTGCCAGCAGCCGGGGGTCGGGGTCCTCCTATAATTCACCCCTCCACTTT.

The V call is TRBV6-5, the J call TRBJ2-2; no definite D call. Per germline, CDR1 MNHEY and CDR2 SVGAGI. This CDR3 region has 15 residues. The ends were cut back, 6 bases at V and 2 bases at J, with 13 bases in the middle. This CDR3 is CASSQGRPNTGELFF. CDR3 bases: TGTGCCAGCAGCCAAGGCAGGCCCAACACCGGGGAGCTGTTTTTT.

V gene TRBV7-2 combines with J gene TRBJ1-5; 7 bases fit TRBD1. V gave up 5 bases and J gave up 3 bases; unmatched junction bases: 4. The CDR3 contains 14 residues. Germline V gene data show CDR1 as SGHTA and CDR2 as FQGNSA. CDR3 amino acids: CASSLDRANQPQHF. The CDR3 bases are TGTGCCAGCAGCCTAGACAGGGCCAATCAGCCCCAGCATTTT.

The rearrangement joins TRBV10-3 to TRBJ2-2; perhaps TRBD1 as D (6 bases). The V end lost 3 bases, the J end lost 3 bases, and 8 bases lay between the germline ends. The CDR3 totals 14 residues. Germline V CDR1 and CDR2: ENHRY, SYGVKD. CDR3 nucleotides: TGTGCCATCAGTGATGGGGGCGACACCGGGGAGCTGTTTTTT. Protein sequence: CAISDGGDTGELFF.

The CDR3 DNA follows: TGTGCCAGTAGCCTAGGACTAGCGGGGGGTGAGCAGTTCTTC. Its translation is CASSLGLAGGEQFF. The chain employs TRBV19 and TRBJ2-1; TRBD2 matches 14 bases. The CDR3 is 14 amino acids. Losses at the gene ends were 6 bases for V and 9 bases for J; bases not matched to a gene: 4. The germline gives CDR1 LNHDA, CDR2 SQIVND (reference sequence).

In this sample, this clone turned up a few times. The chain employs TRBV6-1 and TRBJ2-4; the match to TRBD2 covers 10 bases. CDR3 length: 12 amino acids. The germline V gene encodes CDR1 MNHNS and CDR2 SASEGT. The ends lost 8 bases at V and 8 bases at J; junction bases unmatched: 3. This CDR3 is CASQSGGDIQYF. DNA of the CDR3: TGTGCCAGCCAGAGCGGGGGGGACATTCAGTACTTC.

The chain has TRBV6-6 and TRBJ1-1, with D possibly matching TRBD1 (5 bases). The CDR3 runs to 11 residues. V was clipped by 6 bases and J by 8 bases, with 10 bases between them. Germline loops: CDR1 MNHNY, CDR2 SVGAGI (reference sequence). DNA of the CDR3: TGTGCCAGCAGGGGACCTAGGGAAGCTTTCTTT. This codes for CASRGPREAFF.

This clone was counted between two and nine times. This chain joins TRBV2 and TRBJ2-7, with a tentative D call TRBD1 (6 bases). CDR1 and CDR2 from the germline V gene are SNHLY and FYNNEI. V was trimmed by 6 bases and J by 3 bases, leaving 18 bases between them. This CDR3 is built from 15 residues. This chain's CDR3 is CASRIRVRGIYEQYF. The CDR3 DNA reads TGTGCCAGCAGGATCAGGGTAAGGGGGATCTACGAGCAGTACTTC.

The CDR3: CASSYRVPGNTDTQYF. The CDR3 nucleotides are TGTGCCAGCAGTTACCGAGTACCGGGAAACACAGATACGCAGTATTTT. The V call is TRBV6-5, the J call TRBJ2-3; possibly TRBD2 for D (5 bases). The CDR3 extends over 16 amino acids. CDR1 and CDR2 (germline): MNHEY, SVGAGI. Trimming left V 2 bases short and J 2 bases short, with 14 bases between.

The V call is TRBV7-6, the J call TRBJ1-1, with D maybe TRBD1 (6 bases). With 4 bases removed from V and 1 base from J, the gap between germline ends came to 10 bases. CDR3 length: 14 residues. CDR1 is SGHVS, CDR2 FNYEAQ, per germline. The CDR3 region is CASSSGQTNTEAFF. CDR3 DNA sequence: TGTGCCAGCAGCTCCGGACAGACGAACACTGAAGCTTTCTTT.

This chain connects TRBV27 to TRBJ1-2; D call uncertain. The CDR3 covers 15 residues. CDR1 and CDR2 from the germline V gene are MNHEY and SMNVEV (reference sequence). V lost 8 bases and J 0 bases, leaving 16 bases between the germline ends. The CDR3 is CASWLGPTTNYGYTF. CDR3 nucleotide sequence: TGTGCCAGCTGGCTCGGGCCGACCACTAACTATGGCTACACCTTC.

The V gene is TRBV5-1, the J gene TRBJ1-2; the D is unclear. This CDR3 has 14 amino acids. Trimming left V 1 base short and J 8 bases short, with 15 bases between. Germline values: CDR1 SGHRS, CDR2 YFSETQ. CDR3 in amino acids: CASSLFSGMEGYTF. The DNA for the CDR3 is TGCGCCAGCAGCTTGTTCTCCGGGATGGAGGGCTACACCTTC.

The CDR3 loop is CASSSQGTVDSPLHF. The CDR3, as DNA: TGTGCCAGCAGTTCCCAAGGGACAGTGGATTCACCCCTCCACTTT. The rearrangement uses TRBV6-5 and TRBJ1-6, with TRBD1 matching 7 bases. Per the germline V gene, CDR1 is MNHEY and CDR2 is SVGAGI. Germline trimming cut 4 bases from V and 8 bases from J; bases unmatched to any gene: 8. CDR3 length: 15 amino acids.

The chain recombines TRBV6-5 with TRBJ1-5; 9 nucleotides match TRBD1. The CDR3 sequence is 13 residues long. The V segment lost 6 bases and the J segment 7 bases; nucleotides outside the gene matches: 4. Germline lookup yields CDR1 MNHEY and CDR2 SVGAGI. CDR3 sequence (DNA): TGTGCCAGCAGCCGGGACAGGGACCAGCCCCAGCATTTT. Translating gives CASSRDRDQPQHF.

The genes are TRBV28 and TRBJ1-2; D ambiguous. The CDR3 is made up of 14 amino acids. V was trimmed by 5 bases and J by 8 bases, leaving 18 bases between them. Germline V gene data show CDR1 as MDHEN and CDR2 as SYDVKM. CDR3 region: CASSTKPKLGGYTF. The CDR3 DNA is TGTGCCAGCAGTACTAAGCCTAAATTGGGGGGCTACACCTTC.

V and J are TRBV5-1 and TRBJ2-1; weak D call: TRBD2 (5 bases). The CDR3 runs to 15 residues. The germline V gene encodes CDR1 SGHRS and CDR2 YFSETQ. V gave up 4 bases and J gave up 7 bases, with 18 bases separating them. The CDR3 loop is CASSRDLRGKNEQFF. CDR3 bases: TGCGCCAGCAGCAGAGACCTCCGGGGAAAGAATGAGCAGTTCTTC. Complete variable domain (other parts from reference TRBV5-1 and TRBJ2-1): KAGVTQTPRYLIKTRGQQVTLSCSPISGHRSVSWYQQTPGQGLQFLFEYFSETQRNKGNFPGRFSGRQFSNSRSEMNVSTLELGDSALYLCASSRDLRGKNEQFFGPGTRLTVL.

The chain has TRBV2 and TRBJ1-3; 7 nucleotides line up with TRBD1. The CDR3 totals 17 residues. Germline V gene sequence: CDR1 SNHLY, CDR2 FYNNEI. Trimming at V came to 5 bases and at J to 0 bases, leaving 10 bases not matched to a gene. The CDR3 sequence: CASSQTMTGISGNTIYF. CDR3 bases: TGTGCCAGCAGTCAAACTATGACAGGGATCTCTGGAAACACCATATATTTT.

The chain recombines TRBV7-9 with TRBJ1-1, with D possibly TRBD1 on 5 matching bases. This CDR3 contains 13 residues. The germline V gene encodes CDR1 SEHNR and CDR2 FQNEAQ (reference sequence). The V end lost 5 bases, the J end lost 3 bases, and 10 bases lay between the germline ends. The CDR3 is CASSKDSYTEAFF. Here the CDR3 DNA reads TGTGCCAGCAGCAAAGACAGCTACACTGAAGCTTTCTTT.

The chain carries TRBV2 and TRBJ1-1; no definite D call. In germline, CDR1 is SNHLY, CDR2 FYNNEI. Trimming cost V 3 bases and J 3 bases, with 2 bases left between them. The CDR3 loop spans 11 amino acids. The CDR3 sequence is CASSDYTEAFF. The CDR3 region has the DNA TGTGCCAGCAGTGACTACACTGAAGCTTTCTTT.

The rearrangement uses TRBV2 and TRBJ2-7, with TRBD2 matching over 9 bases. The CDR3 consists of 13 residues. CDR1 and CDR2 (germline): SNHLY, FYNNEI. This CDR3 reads CVCGGGPSYEQYF. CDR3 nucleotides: TGTGTCTGCGGGGGGGGCCCCTCCTACGAGCAGTACTTC.

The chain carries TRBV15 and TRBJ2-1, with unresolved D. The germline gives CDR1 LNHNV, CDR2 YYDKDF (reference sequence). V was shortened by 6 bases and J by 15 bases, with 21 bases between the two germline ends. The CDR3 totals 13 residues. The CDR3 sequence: CATRTARASNPFF. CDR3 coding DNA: TGTGCCACCAGAACAGCTCGCGCTTCTAATCCGTTCTTC. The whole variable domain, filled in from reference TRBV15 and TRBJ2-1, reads DAMVIQNPRYQVTQFGKPVTLSCSQTLNHNVMYWYQQKSSQAPKLLFHYYDKDFNNEADTPDNFQSRRPNTSFCFLDIRSPGLGDTAMYLCATRTARASNPFFGPGTRLTVL.

The CDR3 here is CASSPRAGSSYEQYF. CDR3 DNA: TGTGCCAGCTCACCAAGGGCGGGAAGCTCCTACGAGCAGTACTTC. The chain employs TRBV18 and TRBJ2-7, with a possible D match to TRBD2 (6 bases). CDR3 length: 15 amino acids. CDR1 KGHSH and CDR2 LQKENI come from the germline V gene. V lost 2 bases and J 0 bases, leaving 11 bases between the germline ends.

The CDR3 is CASSLEARGVRNTEAFF. CDR3 nucleotides: TGTGCCAGCAGCTTAGAGGCCAGGGGGGTACGGAACACTGAAGCTTTCTTT. The chain links TRBV11-2 to TRBJ1-1, with 7 bases matching TRBD1. The CDR3 is 17 amino acids. The V gene's germline CDR1 is SGHAT and CDR2 FQNNGV. The V segment lost 0 bases and the J segment 1 base; nucleotides outside the gene matches: 8.

The CDR3 DNA is TGTGCCAGCAGCCCGAGGATCGGACAGGGGAACACTGAAGCTTTCTTT. This codes for CASSPRIGQGNTEAFF. The V call is TRBV6-6, the J call TRBJ1-1, with 8 bases matching TRBD1. CDR3 length equals 16 residues. V lost 6 bases, J lost 1 base, and 10 bases stayed unmatched. Germline-derived CDR1 and CDR2 are MNHNY and SVGAGI (reference sequence).

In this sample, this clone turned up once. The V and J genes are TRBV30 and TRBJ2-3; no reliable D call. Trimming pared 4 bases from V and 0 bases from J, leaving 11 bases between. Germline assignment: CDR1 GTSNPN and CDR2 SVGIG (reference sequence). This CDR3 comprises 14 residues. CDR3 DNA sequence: TGTGCCTGGAATTACGCAGTCAGCACAGATACGCAGTATTTT. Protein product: CAWNYAVSTDTQYF. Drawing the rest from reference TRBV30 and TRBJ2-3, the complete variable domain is SQTIHQWPATLVQPVGSPLSLECTVEGTSNPNLYWYRQAAGRGLQLLFYSVGIGQISSEVPQNLSASRPQDRQFILSSKKLLLSDSGFYLCAWNYAVSTDTQYFGPGTRLTVL.

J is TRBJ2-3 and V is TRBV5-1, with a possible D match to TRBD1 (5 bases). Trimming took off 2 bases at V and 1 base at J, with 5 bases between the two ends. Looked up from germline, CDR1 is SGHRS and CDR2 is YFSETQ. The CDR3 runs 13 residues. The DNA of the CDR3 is TGCGCCAGCAGCTTACAGGGCACAGATACGCAGTATTTT. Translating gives CASSLQGTDTQYF.

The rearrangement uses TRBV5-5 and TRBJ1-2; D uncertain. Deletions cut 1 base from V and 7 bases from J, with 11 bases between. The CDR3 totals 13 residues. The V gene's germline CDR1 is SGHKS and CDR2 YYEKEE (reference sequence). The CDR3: CASSLIRGRGYTF. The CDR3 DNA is TGTGCCAGCAGCTTGATACGAGGACGTGGCTACACCTTC.

The CDR3 DNA reads TGTGCCAGCAGTTACGGGGGGATAAATCAGCCCCAGCATTTT. Translated: CASSYGGINQPQHF. The chain combines TRBV6-5 with TRBJ1-5; D is perhaps TRBD1 (5 bases). This CDR3 is built from 14 residues. Trimming shortened V by 2 bases and J by 4 bases, and 9 bases separated the two germline ends. Germline CDR1 MNHEY, CDR2 SVGAGI.